The sequence of this TCR beta chain was determined in a study of blood T cell repertoires in COVID-19. In the study overall: Whether acute or convalescent, the COVID-19 samples came from the United States, Italy and Spain. Sample material is recorded as cDNA or gDNA derived from T cells, B-cell-depleted T cells, or PBMCs.

Seattle patients were enrolled during active infection and followed longitudinally. TCRdb's table, derived via immunoSEQ multiplex PCR, lists solely in-frame clones and lacks some. The sample lists fewer than 650,000 clones, 85% to 90% occurring once. The CDR3 spans 11 residues. V lost 4 bases and J 12 bases, leaving 11 bases between the germline ends. CDR1 and CDR2 from the germline V gene are SGHRS and YFSETQ. The V and J genes are TRBV5-1 and TRBJ2-1; D is possibly TRBD1 (6 bases). Sequencing was performed on peripheral blood. This receptor was taken from a woman aged 45-59 years with COVID-19, enrolled during active disease. The CDR3 DNA reads as TGCGCCAGCAGCCTGACAGGCCGGCAGTTCTTC. As protein: CASSLTGRQFF.